Sequencing of this TCR beta chain was carried out in a study of T cell responses to AZD1222 COVID-19 vaccine (dated by TCRdb to the early 2020s). Regarding the complete study: AZD1222 recipients given second doses at about 4 weeks or at about 12 weeks were pooled, since spike-specific TCR depth and breadth were not found to differ between the two schedules. Trial participants were enrolled into age subgroups of 18-55, 56-69 and 70-plus years, which contained approximately 150, 28 and 58 TCR-sequenced participants, respectively. TCR sequencing covered about 230 trial participants: 207 given two doses of AZD1222 and approximately 26 given two doses of MenACWY control vaccine.

The time point label of this sample denotes: baseline before first vaccination. Samples from vaccinated people were obtained from the UK trials COV001 and COV002, which included a single-blind randomized controlled phase 2/3 trial of AZD1222 (ChAdOx1 nCoV-19) in healthy adults. Trial participant PBMC samples were collected at day 0 and day 28 after the second dose for TCRbeta chain sequencing. Concerning this clone: There is no known antigen for this receptor. There are no base qualities to consult, and no much larger clone falls within one base.

Results and caveats for the whole study, not just this receptor: Vaccine-associated CD4 TCRs spanned the whole spike protein, with dominant responses in regions 160-218 and 743-854. Reportedly, close to half of the unique spike-specific TCRs recognized epitopes lying outside the regions that are mutated in the B.1.351 and B.1.1.7 variants. Most participants were white British and females outnumbered males, and the authors suggested that clonal diversity may have been underestimated. No day 14 peak-response samples were available, so repertoires were characterized only after the peak T cell response. Only six AZD1222 recipients were SARS-CoV-2 seropositive at baseline, limiting conclusions about previously exposed vaccinees. In the small 56-69-year group, the increase in depth fell short of significance, most likely because of low power. A significant rise in spike-specific TCR breadth and depth was observed after two AZD1222 doses relative to day 0 and relative to MenACWY recipients.

The CDR3 regions of human TCRbeta chains were analyzed by immunosequencing. Turning to the authors' computational methods: Repertoire TCRs were checked for matches against a reference library of SARS-CoV-2-specific TCRs that had been generated using the MIRA antigen-specificity platform. Breadth meant the fraction of unique TCRs that were SARS-CoV-2-associated, whereas depth meant the fraction of total T cells that were SARS-CoV-2-associated. Using the MIRA data, each spike-specific TCR was mapped to the spike region that the TCR reacts to and placed in a CD4 or CD8 class. Log10-transformed breadth and depth values were compared by one-way ANOVA with Sidak's multiple comparisons tests. Not all clones reach the TCRdb copy of this immuneACCESS table, which keeps in-frame sequences only. Checked studies attribute under half of the gap to unresolved V genes and leave the rest unexplained. The V and J calls and clone size come from that table; D and trimming were worked out from the DNA. This sample holds about 130,000 clones; roughly 94% were observed only once. Clones ranked in the top ten supply less than 2% of the sample.

The germline ends are 11 bases apart after V is trimmed by 1 base and J by 0 bases. The CDR3 measures 16 amino acids from cysteine to phenylalanine. Only the CDR3 portion is preserved as DNA: 48 bases, with reading frame beginning at the first base. The germline V gene supplies CDR1 SNHLY and CDR2 FYNNEI. This TCR was sampled from an adult in good health. The sequenced sample was peripheral blood, obtained on day 0 of AZD1222 vaccination. The V and J genes are TRBV2 and TRBJ2-3; a tentative D match to TRBD1 spans 6 bases. The DNA sequence is TGTGCCAGCAGTGAAGTAGGGGGTACTAGCACAGATACGCAGTATTTT. Its protein product is CASSEVGGTSTDTQYF.